This TCR beta chain was captured in a study of blood T cell repertoires in COVID-19. Looking at the study overall: Acute and convalescent COVID-19 specimens originated in the United States, Italy and Spain. From T cells, B-cell-depleted T cells, or PBMCs came the material, which was cDNA or gDNA.

The CDR3 consists of 14 residues. Germline V gives CDR1 LGHNA, CDR2 YNFKEQ. V shed 0 bases and J shed 5 bases, with 7 bases lying between them. In the original workflow: For nucleated cells, counts were estimated from reference gene primer amplification. Measured with immunoSEQ multiplex PCR; TCRdb has only the in-frame clones, and not every one. V, J and clone size derive from that table, while D and trimming were established from the DNA sequence. Among about 200,000 clones listed, about nine tenths were seen once. J is TRBJ1-4 and V is TRBV4-2; D perhaps matches TRBD1 (5 bases). This TCR was recovered from a man aged 18 to 29 with active or convalescent COVID-19. The sequenced sample consisted of peripheral blood. CDR3 loop: CASSQDRTNEKLFF. Written as DNA, the CDR3 is TGTGCCAGCAGCCAAGACAGGACAAATGAAAAACTGTTTTTT.